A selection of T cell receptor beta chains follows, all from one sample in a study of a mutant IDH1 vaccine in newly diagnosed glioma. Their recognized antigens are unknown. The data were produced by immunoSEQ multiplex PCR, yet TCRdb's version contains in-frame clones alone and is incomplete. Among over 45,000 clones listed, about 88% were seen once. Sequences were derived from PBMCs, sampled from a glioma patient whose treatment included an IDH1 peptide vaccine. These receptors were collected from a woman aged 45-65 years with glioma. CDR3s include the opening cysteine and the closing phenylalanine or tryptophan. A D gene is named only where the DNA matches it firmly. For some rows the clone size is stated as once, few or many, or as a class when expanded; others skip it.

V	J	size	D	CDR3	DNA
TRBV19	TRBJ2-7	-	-	CASSMKGGPSYEQYF	TGTGCCAGTAGTATGAAGGGGGGGCCTTCCTACGAGCAGTACTTC
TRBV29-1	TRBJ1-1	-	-	CSVTVPTGTREAFF	TGCAGCGTCACTGTACCCACTGGAACCCGGGAAGCTTTCTTT
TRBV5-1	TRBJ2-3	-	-	CASSLDPRGFLTRSTDTQYF	TGCGCCAGCAGCTTGGATCCTAGGGGATTTCTGACACGAAGCACAGATACGCAGTATTTT
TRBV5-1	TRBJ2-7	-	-	CASSLDGGSQYEQYF	TGCGCCAGCAGCTTGGATGGAGGGTCCCAGTACGAGCAGTACTTC
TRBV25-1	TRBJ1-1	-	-	CASSEWKGSDTEAFF	TGTGCCAGCAGTGAATGGAAGGGATCCGACACTGAAGCTTTCTTT
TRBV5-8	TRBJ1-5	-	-	CASSSRGIAREDNQPQHF	TGTGCCAGCAGCTCCCGAGGGATTGCCAGGGAGGACAATCAGCCCCAGCATTTT
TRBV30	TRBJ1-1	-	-	CAALGQANKAFF	TGTGCCGCCCTCGGGCAGGCCAACAAAGCTTTCTTT
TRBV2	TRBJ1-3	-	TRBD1	CAGGTGLGGNTIYF	TGTGCCGGAGGGACAGGGCTGGGTGGAAACACCATATATTTT
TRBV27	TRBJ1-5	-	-	CATEARPHF	TGTGCCACCGAGGCGCGGCCGCATTTT
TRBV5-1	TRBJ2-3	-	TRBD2	CASSLTSGFPDTQYF	TGCGCCAGCAGCTTAACTAGCGGGTTTCCAGATACGCAGTATTTT
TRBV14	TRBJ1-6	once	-	CASSQESVVSPLHF	TGTGCCAGCAGCCAAGAATCCGTAGTATCACCCCTCCACTTT
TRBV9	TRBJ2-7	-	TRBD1	CASSVSDRAYEQYF	TGTGCCAGCAGCGTAAGCGACAGGGCGTACGAGCAGTACTTC
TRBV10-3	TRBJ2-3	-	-	CAISPANGRDTQYF	TGTGCCATCAGTCCCGCGAATGGTAGGGATACGCAGTATTTT
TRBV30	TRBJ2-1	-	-	CAWSVLSGLLAHRNEQFF	TGTGCCTGGAGTGTACTTTCAGGTCTCCTAGCGCATCGCAATGAGCAGTTCTTC
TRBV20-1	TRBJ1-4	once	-	CSASLYEKLFF	TGCAGTGCTAGCCTCTACGAAAAACTGTTTTTT
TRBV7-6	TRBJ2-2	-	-	CASSPASQRGELFF	TGTGCCAGCAGCCCGGCTAGCCAAAGAGGGGAGCTGTTTTTT
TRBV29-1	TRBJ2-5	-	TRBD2	CSVDGGGGETQYF	TGCAGCGTTGATGGCGGGGGAGGGGAGACCCAGTACTTC
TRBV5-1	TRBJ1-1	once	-	CASSTDREEEAEAFF	TGCGCCAGCAGCACGGACAGAGAGGAGGAGGCTGAAGCTTTCTTT
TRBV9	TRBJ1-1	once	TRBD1	CASSLSDRGNTEAFF	TGTGCCAGCAGCTTATCGGACAGGGGGAACACTGAAGCTTTCTTT
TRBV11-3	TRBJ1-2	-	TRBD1	CASSSAIDRGYYGYTF	TGTGCCAGCAGCTCCGCGATCGACAGGGGCTACTATGGCTACACCTTC
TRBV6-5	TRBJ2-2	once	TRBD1	CASSFDRAAGELFF	TGTGCCAGCAGTTTCGACAGGGCTGCCGGGGAGCTGTTTTTT
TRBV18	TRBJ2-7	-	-	CASSPLTGLEQYF	TGTGCCAGCTCACCACTCACGGGACTCGAGCAGTACTTC
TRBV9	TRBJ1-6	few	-	CASSVEGRFRLPLHF	TGTGCCAGCAGCGTAGAGGGCCGATTCAGGCTACCCCTCCACTTT